Shown below are 24 T cell receptor beta chains from a single sample sequenced in a study of graft-versus-host responses after intestinal transplantation. The assay was immunoSEQ multiplex PCR, and TCRdb's table has in-frame clones only and misses some. The sample contains over 45,000 clones, 80% to 90% of which appear only once. The source material was PBMCs, sampled 26 days after transplant. All receptors derive from a human patient who received an intestinal transplant, so some T cells may come from the graft donor.

J is TRBJ2-5 and V is TRBV28, with a possible D match to TRBD1 (5 bases). Germline CDR1 is MDHEN and CDR2 is SYDVKM. This CDR3 has 15 amino acids. V lost 2 bases to trimming and J lost 0 bases, with 10 bases between them. The CDR3, as DNA: TGTGCCAGCAGTTTAAGGTCAGGGTACCAAGAGACCCAGTACTTC. It encodes CASSLRSGYQETQYF.

This chain connects TRBV6-5 to TRBJ2-5; no reliable D call. Germline assignment: CDR1 MNHEY and CDR2 SVGAGI. The CDR3 is made up of 11 amino acids. V dropped 4 bases and J dropped 3 bases, with 3 bases sitting between them. CDR3 protein: CASSSEETQYF. The CDR3 nucleotides read TGTGCCAGCAGTTCGGAAGAGACCCAGTACTTC.

This clone was observed a single time. This chain uses TRBV5-4 with TRBJ1-2; TRBD1 matches at 12 bases. Germline V gene data show CDR1 as SGHNT and CDR2 as YYREEE (reference sequence). The CDR3 is 15 residues long. J gave up 6 bases and V 4 bases, and 7 bases lay outside the gene matches. The CDR3 nucleotides are TGTGCCAGCAGCAGTACAGGGACAGGGGGCAATGGCTACACCTTC. Protein sequence: CASSSTGTGGNGYTF. The whole variable domain, remainder taken from reference TRBV5-4 and TRBJ1-2, is ETGVTQSPTHLIKTRGQQVTLRCSSQSGHNTVSWYQQALGQGPQFIFQYYREEENGRGNFPPRFSGLQFPNYSSELNVNALELDDSALYLCASSSTGTGGNGYTFGSGTRLTVV.

The chain has TRBV5-1 and TRBJ2-7; 9 nucleotides align to TRBD1. With V trimmed by 5 bases and J by 4 bases, 4 bases remained unmatched. The germline CDR1 and CDR2 sequences are SGHRS and YFSETQ. The CDR3 is 13 amino acids. This CDR3 reads CASSTGGGYEQYF. CDR3 bases: TGCGCCAGCAGTACAGGGGGCGGGTACGAGCAGTACTTC. The full variable domain, completed using reference TRBV5-1 and TRBJ2-7, is KAGVTQTPRYLIKTRGQQVTLSCSPISGHRSVSWYQQTPGQGLQFLFEYFSETQRNKGNFPGRFSGRQFSNSRSEMNVSTLELGDSALYLCASSTGGGYEQYFGPGTRLTVT.

The chain couples TRBV27 to TRBJ2-7; TRBD1 aligns across 9 bases. Germline values: CDR1 MNHEY, CDR2 SMNVEV (reference sequence). V was clipped by 5 bases and J by 2 bases; unmatched bases: 7. The CDR3 totals 15 residues. The CDR3, as DNA: TGTGCCAGCAGTCCCCGGACAGGGGTGACCTACGAGCAGTACTTC. It encodes CASSPRTGVTYEQYF.

The V and J genes are TRBV6-6 and TRBJ1-1; D ambiguous. This CDR3 comprises 11 residues. CDR1 MNHNY and CDR2 SVGAGI come from the germline V gene (reference sequence). V lost 4 bases, J lost 6 bases, and 6 bases lay in between. This CDR3 is CASSSGPEAFF. Written as DNA, the CDR3 is TGTGCCAGCAGTTCAGGCCCTGAAGCTTTCTTT.

The chain joins TRBV5-5 to TRBJ1-6; TRBD1 aligns across 7 bases. The CDR3 loop spans 15 amino acids. Germline V gene data show CDR1 as SGHKS and CDR2 as YYEKEE (reference sequence). The V segment lost 2 bases and the J segment 5 bases; nucleotides outside the gene matches: 4. The CDR3 reads CASSFGTADNSPLHF. In DNA, the CDR3 is TGTGCCAGCAGCTTCGGGACAGCCGATAATTCACCCCTCCACTTT.

This chain uses TRBV28 with TRBJ1-2, with D unresolved. This CDR3 has 11 amino acids. The germline V gene has CDR1 MDHEN and CDR2 SYDVKM. Trimming shortened V by 3 bases and J by 7 bases, and 6 bases separated the two germline ends. The CDR3 DNA is TGTGCCAGCAGTTTTCGGGGTGGCTACACCTTC. This translates into CASSFRGGYTF.

The chain has TRBV28 and TRBJ2-1; D remains unclear. V lost 5 bases to trimming and J lost 3 bases, with 14 bases between them. Germline values: CDR1 MDHEN, CDR2 SYDVKM. This CDR3 spans 15 amino acids. The CDR3 protein is CASSPPRPYYNEQFF. The CDR3 DNA follows: TGTGCCAGCAGTCCCCCGAGGCCGTACTACAATGAGCAGTTCTTC.

The rearrangement uses TRBV7-9 and TRBJ1-5; D might be TRBD1 (6 bases). The CDR3 runs to 14 residues. Trimming stripped 8 bases from V and 0 bases from J, with 11 bases between. Germline CDR1 is SEHNR and CDR2 is FQNEAQ (reference sequence). Here the CDR3 reads CASSGQNSNQPQHF. For the CDR3, the DNA is TGTGCCAGCTCAGGACAGAATAGCAATCAGCCCCAGCATTTT.

The chain employs TRBV11-2 and TRBJ1-1; 7 bases fit TRBD1. Unmatched junction bases numbered 8, after V lost 5 bases and J lost 5 bases. CDR1 and CDR2 (germline): SGHAT, FQNNGV. CDR3 size: 14 residues. Here the CDR3 DNA reads TGTGCCAGCAGCGAGGGGGACAGTGGGACTGAAGCTTTCTTT. Amino acids: CASSEGDSGTEAFF.

J is TRBJ2-5 and V is TRBV30; 9 positions agree with TRBD1. The CDR3 loop spans 14 amino acids. CDR1 is GTSNPN, CDR2 SVGIG, per germline (reference sequence). V lost 2 bases, J lost 1 base, and 2 bases stayed unmatched. The CDR3 DNA is TGTGCCTGGAGTTACAGGGGGCGCCAAGAGACCCAGTACTTC. It translates to CAWSYRGRQETQYF.

The chain employs TRBV6-6 and TRBJ1-5; D perhaps matches TRBD1 (6 bases). The V end was cut by 6 bases, the J end by 2 bases, with 14 bases between. The CDR3 is 15 residues long. Germline CDR1 is MNHNY and CDR2 is SVGAGI (reference sequence). In nucleotides, the CDR3 is TGTGCCAGCAGCTCACAGGGTGGGGGCAATCAGCCCCAGCATTTT. Amino acid sequence: CASSSQGGGNQPQHF.

The V call is TRBV27, the J call TRBJ2-5; D remains ambiguous. This CDR3 is 13 amino acids long. CDR1 MNHEY and CDR2 SMNVEV come from the germline V gene (reference sequence). With 0 bases removed from V and 5 bases from J, the gap between germline ends came to 7 bases. Here the CDR3 reads CASSLSITETQYF. The CDR3 region has the DNA TGTGCCAGCAGTTTATCTATTACTGAGACCCAGTACTTC.

The V call is TRBV4-2, the J call TRBJ1-3; 7 nucleotides agree with TRBD1. Germline values: CDR1 LGHNA, CDR2 YNFKEQ. The CDR3 is made up of 15 amino acids. The junction had 8 bases not matched to a gene; V was cut back by 1 base and J by 8 bases. CDR3 protein: CASSQVTTGSDTIYF. CDR3 coding DNA: TGTGCCAGCAGCCAAGTTACGACAGGGTCAGACACCATATATTTT.

This chain links TRBV11-1 with TRBJ1-1; a weak D match, TRBD1 (5 bases). From germline, CDR1 is SGHAT and CDR2 FQDESV (reference sequence). CDR3 size: 13 residues. Trimming stripped 3 bases from V and 6 bases from J, with 11 bases between. The CDR3 is CASSFIPGAEAFF. The CDR3 nucleotides are TGTGCCAGCAGCTTTATCCCGGGGGCTGAAGCTTTCTTT.

V gene TRBV28 combines with J gene TRBJ1-1, with D tentatively TRBD1 (5 bases). CDR1 and CDR2 from the germline V gene are MDHEN and SYDVKM. The CDR3 is made up of 12 amino acids. Trimming removed 10 bases from V and 2 bases from J, with 11 bases in between. The CDR3 DNA follows: TGTGCCACTTCGGGACTTAACACTGAAGCTTTCTTT. Protein product: CATSGLNTEAFF.

The chain employs TRBV5-1 and TRBJ2-1; TRBD2 is a possible D gene (5 bases). CDR1 SGHRS and CDR2 YFSETQ come from the germline V gene. The CDR3 runs 14 residues. Trimming removed 4 bases at V and 1 base at J, with 9 bases between. The CDR3 DNA reads as TGCGCCAGCAGCGAAGAGGGTTCCTACAATGAGCAGTTCTTC. Translated: CASSEEGSYNEQFF.

J is TRBJ2-1 and V is TRBV5-1; TRBD1 matches at 8 bases. This CDR3 is 15 amino acids long. From germline, CDR1 is SGHRS and CDR2 YFSETQ. Trimming at V came to 6 bases and at J to 7 bases, leaving 12 bases not matched to a gene. CDR3 coding DNA: TGCGCCAGCAACCCTGGGCAGGGGGCACGTAATGAGCAGTTCTTC. Protein product: CASNPGQGARNEQFF.

The rearrangement joins TRBV28 to TRBJ2-3, with D possibly matching TRBD1 (5 bases). This CDR3 has 13 amino acids. Germline-derived CDR1 and CDR2 are MDHEN and SYDVKM. V dropped 6 bases and J dropped 0 bases, with 7 bases sitting between them. The CDR3 sequence: CASRGVSTDTQYF. The CDR3 nucleotides read TGTGCCAGCAGAGGGGTGAGCACAGATACGCAGTATTTT.

The chain joins TRBV29-1 to TRBJ2-7; 8 bases match TRBD1. V trimming: 7 bases; J trimming: 0 bases; junction bases outside the gene matches: 5. Germline assignment: CDR1 SQVTM and CDR2 ANQGSEA. CDR3 length: 13 amino acids. In DNA, the CDR3 is TGCAGCGCCTGGACAGGGAGCTCCTACGAGCAGTACTTC. It translates to CSAWTGSSYEQYF.

This chain joins TRBV28 and TRBJ2-7; 7 bases are shared with TRBD2. Trimming took 5 bases from V and 4 from J; bases not matched to a gene: 5. This CDR3 has 13 residues. Germline V gene lookup returns CDR1 MDHEN and CDR2 SYDVKM. The CDR3: CASSRGLPYEQYF. In nucleotides, the CDR3 is TGTGCCAGCAGTCGGGGACTACCGTACGAGCAGTACTTC. The entire variable domain, with the rest obtained from reference TRBV28 and TRBJ2-7, is as follows: DVKVTQSSRYLVKRTGEKVFLECVQDMDHENMFWYRQDPGLGLRLIYFSYDVKMKEKGDIPEGYSVSREKKERFSLILESASTNQTSMYLCASSRGLPYEQYFGPGTRLTVT.

The rearrangement links TRBV4-1 to TRBJ2-5; TRBD2 aligns across 7 bases. V lost 3 bases to trimming and J lost 3 bases; unmatched junction nucleotides: 13. Germline assignment: CDR1 MGHRA and CDR2 YSYEKL. The CDR3 runs to 17 residues. The CDR3 nucleotides read TGCGCCAGCAGCCAGACCTCAGCGGGGCTGGGTGAAGAGACCCAGTACTTC. Its translation: CASSQTSAGLGEETQYF.

Notes on this clone: Different DNA sequences within this sample yield the same CDR3. The CDR3 protein is CAYPDGGGPPNYEQYV. In DNA form, the CDR3 reads TGTGCCTATCCCGACGGGGGGGGCCCTCCCAATTACGAGCAGTACGTC. This chain uses TRBV30 with TRBJ2-7, with 8 bases identical to TRBD2. Germline CDR1 is GTSNPN and CDR2 is SVGIG (reference sequence). Unmatched junction bases numbered 18, after V lost 7 bases and J lost 4 bases. This CDR3 comprises 16 residues.